Shown below are 28 T cell receptor beta chains from a single sample sequenced in a study of blood T cell repertoires in COVID-19. Assay: immunoSEQ multiplex PCR; the TCRdb copy retains only in-frame clones and omits some. In the table there are hundreds of thousands of clones, about 91% of which are singletons. Material: PBMCs or T cells enriched from blood (not recorded which). These receptors all stem from a woman between 18 and 30 years old who had recovered from COVID-19.

V gene TRBV19 combines with J gene TRBJ1-6, with 9 bases identical to TRBD1. This CDR3 comprises 14 residues. J lost 5 bases, V lost 5 bases, and 1 base had no gene match. Germline-derived CDR1 and CDR2 are LNHDA and SQIVND (reference sequence). CDR3 coding DNA: TGTGCCAGTAGTCGACAGGGGGATAATTCACCCCTCCACTTT. It is translated as CASSRQGDNSPLHF.

The CDR3 bases are TGTGCCAGCAGCCAAGAGGTGGTAGCGGGTCGATACGAGCAGTACTTC. It translates to CASSQEVVAGRYEQYF. J is TRBJ2-7 and V is TRBV14; 7 bases line up with TRBD2. The V and J ends lost 0 bases and 4 bases, in that order; junction bases with no gene match: 9. Germline CDR1 reads SGHDN; CDR2 reads FVKESK. This CDR3 has 16 residues.

V is TRBV28 and J is TRBJ1-3; 7 bases align to TRBD1. Germline lookup yields CDR1 MDHEN and CDR2 SYDVKM. V gave up 6 bases and J gave up 2 bases; unmatched junction bases: 7. This CDR3 contains 15 residues. CDR3 sequence (DNA): TGTGCCAGCAGAAGGGACAGAAATACTGGAAACACCATATATTTT. Translating gives CASRRDRNTGNTIYF.

The genes are TRBV5-6 and TRBJ1-4, with a possible D match to TRBD1 (5 bases). From germline, CDR1 is SGHDT and CDR2 YYEEEE. Trimming took 0 bases from V and 7 from J, leaving 16 bases between them. There are 16 residues in the CDR3. DNA for the CDR3: TGTGCCAGCAGCTTGGGTATGGCAGGGTGGAGTGAAAAACTGTTTTTT. Its translation is CASSLGMAGWSEKLFF.

The chain employs TRBV18 and TRBJ1-4; D remains ambiguous. The V end lost 2 bases, the J end lost 7 bases, and 14 bases lay between the germline ends. The CDR3 extends over 15 amino acids. The germline V gene encodes CDR1 KGHSH and CDR2 LQKENI. Here the CDR3 reads CASSPSPLASEKLFF. The CDR3, as DNA: TGTGCCAGCTCACCAAGCCCCTTAGCAAGTGAAAAACTGTTTTTT. Drawing the rest from reference TRBV18 and TRBJ1-4, the complete variable domain is NAGVMQNPRHLVRRRGQEARLRCSPMKGHSHVYWYRQLPEEGLKFMVYLQKENIIDESGMPKERFSAEFPKEGPSILRIQQVVRGDSAAYFCASSPSPLASEKLFFGSGTQLSVL.

The rearrangement links TRBV2 to TRBJ2-2; 10 nucleotides line up with TRBD1. The trim removed 7 bases at V and 3 bases at J, leaving 5 bases unmatched. The V gene's germline CDR1 is SNHLY and CDR2 FYNNEI. The CDR3 consists of 15 residues. The CDR3 spells CASKYGTGDTGELFF. The CDR3 nucleotides are TGTGCCAGCAAGTATGGGACAGGGGACACCGGGGAGCTGTTTTTT.

The chain recombines TRBV10-3 with TRBJ1-5; D call uncertain. CDR3 length: 12 residues. Germline lookup yields CDR1 ENHRY and CDR2 SYGVKD. Trimming cost V 2 bases and J 4 bases, with 3 bases left between them. Written as DNA, the CDR3 is TGTGCCATCAGTGAGACAAATCAGCCCCAGCATTTT. This translates into CAISETNQPQHF.

This rearrangement joins TRBV7-9 to TRBJ1-5; 10 bases map to TRBD1. V dropped 5 bases and J dropped 2; count of bases not matched to a gene: 15. Per germline, CDR1 SEHNR and CDR2 FQNEAQ (reference sequence). The CDR3 is 19 residues long. In DNA, the CDR3 is TGTGCCAGCAGCCCGTATGGGACAGGGGATTCTGTTGGCAATCAGCCCCAGCATTTT. Its translation is CASSPYGTGDSVGNQPQHF.

This chain connects TRBV28 to TRBJ1-1, with 9 bases matching TRBD1. Looked up from germline, CDR1 is MDHEN and CDR2 is SYDVKM. J was trimmed by 10 bases and V by 1 base; bases with no gene match: 7. This CDR3 is 14 amino acids long. CDR3 DNA: TGTGCCAGCAGTTTATTTGGGACAGGGAGGAGAGCTTTCTTT. It codes for CASSLFGTGRRAFF.

V usage is TRBV7-2 and J usage is TRBJ1-3, with a weak D call TRBD1 (5 bases). The CDR3 runs 17 residues. Trimming stripped 1 base from V and 1 base from J, with 14 bases between. Germline values: CDR1 SGHTA, CDR2 FQGNSA. The CDR3 DNA reads TGTGCCAGCAGCTTAGGGCCAGCCGGGGGTTCTGGAAACACCATATATTTT. Residues: CASSLGPAGGSGNTIYF.

V usage is TRBV19 and J usage is TRBJ1-3; D gene ambiguous. The germline gives CDR1 LNHDA, CDR2 SQIVND (reference sequence). There are 20 residues in the CDR3. V was cut by 5 bases and J by 0 bases, with 26 bases left in between. The CDR3 protein is CASSAPSRSGATFSGNTIYF. CDR3 sequence (DNA): TGTGCCAGTAGTGCCCCTTCTCGGTCGGGTGCTACCTTCTCTGGAAACACCATATATTTT.

The CDR3 region has the DNA TGTGCCAGCAGCGTGACGGCGGGGCCCGGCAATGAGCAGTTCTTC. Translating gives CASSVTAGPGNEQFF. The chain combines TRBV9 with TRBJ2-1; a weak D match, TRBD2 (6 bases). Trimming shortened V by 2 bases and J by 6 bases, and 15 bases separated the two germline ends. Germline V gene lookup returns CDR1 SGDLS and CDR2 YYNGEE. The CDR3 spans 15 residues.

The rearrangement links TRBV4-2 to TRBJ2-2, with D possibly matching TRBD2 (6 bases). Germline loops: CDR1 LGHNA, CDR2 YNFKEQ. CDR3 length equals 17 residues. Trimming took 1 base from V and 3 from J, leaving 15 bases between them. The CDR3 spells CASSQVKSGEDTGELFF. In DNA, the CDR3 is TGTGCCAGCAGCCAAGTGAAGTCGGGAGAGGACACCGGGGAGCTGTTTTTT.

The V call is TRBV7-2, the J call TRBJ1-6; TRBD1 might be the D (6 bases). The germline CDR1 and CDR2 sequences are SGHTA and FQGNSA. The CDR3 is made up of 15 amino acids. V lost 0 bases and J 9 bases, leaving 12 bases between the germline ends. This CDR3 is CASSLASGDTSPLHF. CDR3 DNA sequence: TGTGCCAGCAGCTTAGCGTCAGGGGATACTTCACCCCTCCACTTT.

This sequence joins TRBV28 and TRBJ1-2; 10 bases align to TRBD1. The V gene's germline CDR1 is MDHEN and CDR2 SYDVKM. The V gene end was trimmed by 6 bases and the J gene end by 0 bases; junction bases not matched to a gene: 7. The CDR3 has 16 residues. The DNA of the CDR3 is TGTGCCAGCAGGGGGGACAGGGGATACGCTAACTATGGCTACACCTTC. It is translated as CASRGDRGYANYGYTF.

The V call is TRBV10-3, the J call TRBJ2-2; 11 positions agree with TRBD2. Trimming removed 10 bases from V and 4 bases from J; junction bases left unmatched: 5. In germline, CDR1 is ENHRY, CDR2 SYGVKD. CDR3 length equals 14 residues. This CDR3 reads CATLAGGPTGELFF. CDR3 sequence (DNA): TGTGCCACCTTAGCGGGAGGGCCCACCGGGGAGCTGTTTTTT.

The rearrangement links TRBV5-1 to TRBJ1-5, with D unresolved. The V gene's germline CDR1 is SGHRS and CDR2 YFSETQ. The CDR3 loop spans 15 amino acids. Trimming pared 1 base from V and 0 bases from J, leaving 8 bases between. The CDR3 bases are TGCGCCAGCAGCTTGCGGGGTTATAGCAATCAGCCCCAGCATTTT. Its translation is CASSLRGYSNQPQHF. Full variable domain (outside the CDR3, taken from reference TRBV5-1 and TRBJ1-5): KAGVTQTPRYLIKTRGQQVTLSCSPISGHRSVSWYQQTPGQGLQFLFEYFSETQRNKGNFPGRFSGRQFSNSRSEMNVSTLELGDSALYLCASSLRGYSNQPQHFGDGTRLSIL.

The chain uses TRBV15 and TRBJ2-7; D may be TRBD1 (6 bases). In germline, CDR1 is LNHNV, CDR2 YYDKDF (reference sequence). The length of the CDR3 is 15 residues. Trimming took 0 bases from V and 2 from J, leaving 11 bases between them. The CDR3 DNA follows: TGTGCCACCAGCAGAGATCGTGGGGGCCCCTACGAGCAGTACTTC. This sequence encodes CATSRDRGGPYEQYF.

This sequence joins TRBV10-3 and TRBJ1-2, with TRBD1 identical over 10 bases. The ends lost 6 bases at V and 3 bases at J; junction bases unmatched: 16. Germline V gene data show CDR1 as ENHRY and CDR2 as SYGVKD. CDR3 length: 18 residues. The CDR3 sequence: CAISPIVPGQGRDYGYTF. As DNA, the CDR3 is TGTGCCATCAGCCCGATAGTCCCGGGACAGGGGCGAGACTATGGCTACACCTTC.

This chain links TRBV15 with TRBJ1-2; 9 bases agree with TRBD1. The trim removed 2 bases at V and 2 bases at J, leaving 9 bases unmatched. The germline gives CDR1 LNHNV, CDR2 YYDKDF (reference sequence). This CDR3 contains 17 residues. In nucleotides, the CDR3 is TGTGCCACCAGCAGACGCGTTGGACAGGGGATAAACTATGGCTACACCTTC. Its protein product is CATSRRVGQGINYGYTF.

This chain connects TRBV5-6 to TRBJ1-2; TRBD1 aligns across 7 bases. The CDR3 runs to 15 residues. Per the germline V gene, CDR1 is SGHDT and CDR2 is YYEEEE. Trimming removed 3 bases from V and 3 bases from J; junction bases left unmatched: 8. CDR3 coding DNA: TGTGCCAGCAGCTCGAACAGGGGCGGGGACTATGGCTACACCTTC. This encodes CASSSNRGGDYGYTF.

This chain uses TRBV7-9 with TRBJ2-1; no clear D gene. The CDR3 has 15 amino acids. The germline V gene has CDR1 SEHNR and CDR2 FQNEAQ (reference sequence). The V gene lost 1 base and the J gene lost 2 bases, with 9 bases spanning the gap. The CDR3, as DNA: TGTGCCAGCAGCTTAGGAGTCAGGACCTACAATGAGCAGTTCTTC. Translated: CASSLGVRTYNEQFF.

The chain couples TRBV5-1 to TRBJ2-3; 7 nucleotides agree with TRBD1. V lost 2 bases, J lost 1 base, and 7 bases stayed unmatched. This CDR3 has 16 residues. Germline V gene lookup returns CDR1 SGHRS and CDR2 YFSETQ. The CDR3 loop reads CASSFNPQGRTDTQYF. As DNA, the CDR3 is TGCGCCAGCAGCTTTAACCCACAGGGGCGCACAGATACGCAGTATTTT.

The rearrangement links TRBV5-4 to TRBJ1-2; 9 bases align to TRBD1. The CDR3 is 14 residues long. The germline V gene has CDR1 SGHNT and CDR2 YYREEE (reference sequence). V trimming: 0 bases; J trimming: 8 bases; junction bases outside the gene matches: 5. CDR3 sequence (DNA): TGTGCCAGCAGCTTGGGACAGGGGGTTTTAGGCTACACCTTC. Amino acids: CASSLGQGVLGYTF.

The chain uses TRBV5-6 and TRBJ1-1; a weak D match, TRBD1 (5 bases). The germline V and J ends were trimmed by 4 bases and 10 bases, with 14 bases remaining between them. Germline CDR1 and CDR2: SGHDT and YYEEEE. The CDR3 is made up of 12 amino acids. CDR3: CASSIQGRVAFF. The CDR3 DNA is TGTGCCAGCAGCATCCAGGGTAGGGTAGCTTTCTTT.

The gene calls are TRBV4-2 and TRBJ1-3; D is unclear. V lost 0 bases to trimming and J lost 3 bases, with 9 bases between them. CDR3 length: 15 amino acids. In germline, CDR1 is LGHNA, CDR2 YNFKEQ. The CDR3 DNA reads as TGTGCCAGCAGCCAAGATGAGACATTTGGAAACACCATATATTTT. Protein sequence: CASSQDETFGNTIYF.

The chain uses TRBV5-1 and TRBJ2-2; a possible D gene is TRBD1 (5 bases). The CDR3 length is 14 residues. V was trimmed by 1 base and J by 6 bases, leaving 10 bases between them. Germline CDR1 and CDR2: SGHRS and YFSETQ. The CDR3 reads CASSLLKGPGELFF. DNA for the CDR3: TGCGCCAGCAGCTTGTTAAAGGGGCCCGGGGAGCTGTTTTTT. The variable domain in full, with the rest retrieved from reference TRBV5-1 and TRBJ2-2, is KAGVTQTPRYLIKTRGQQVTLSCSPISGHRSVSWYQQTPGQGLQFLFEYFSETQRNKGNFPGRFSGRQFSNSRSEMNVSTLELGDSALYLCASSLLKGPGELFFGEGSRLTVL.

The rearrangement joins TRBV9 to TRBJ1-5; D is possibly TRBD1 (5 bases). V was clipped by 0 bases and J by 4 bases, with 8 bases between them. The CDR3 has 14 residues. Germline V gene sequence: CDR1 SGDLS, CDR2 YYNGEE. CDR3 sequence (DNA): TGTGCCAGCAGCGTAGAGCCAGGGAATCAGCCCCAGCATTTT. It translates to CASSVEPGNQPQHF.